This T cell receptor (beta chain) emerged from a study of cytomegalovirus exposure and HLA in healthy donors. PCR amplification relied on 60 Vbeta primers (plus 13 Jbeta primers). Generated by immunoSEQ multiplex PCR, the TCRdb table keeps only in-frame clones and is missing some. This table holds roughly 120,000 clones, more than 70% found once. The CDR3 covers 15 residues. The V gene lost 4 bases and the J gene lost 3 bases, with 15 bases spanning the gap. The germline gives CDR1 ENHRY, CDR2 SYGVKD. This chain joins TRBV10-3 and TRBJ2-5, with D perhaps TRBD1 (5 bases). This receptor was identified in a man aged 45-65 years in good health and CMV-seronegative. The sample taken for sequencing was PBMCs. DNA for the CDR3: TGTGCCATCAGTGCTGGGGCAGAGCCCGAAGAGACCCAGTACTTC. This sequence encodes CAISAGAEPEETQYF.